The 27 T cell receptor beta chains below all came from one sample that was sequenced in a study of blood T cell repertoires in COVID-19. Using immunoSEQ multiplex PCR, the repertoire was profiled, and TCRdb retains in-frame clones only, with some absent. The sample includes roughly 68,000 clones, roughly 90% of them seen just once. Sequencing used peripheral blood. These receptors all come from a man in his forties or fifties with acute or convalescent COVID-19.

The chain couples TRBV30 to TRBJ1-4; D gene unclear. The CDR3 is made up of 13 amino acids. CDR1 is GTSNPN, CDR2 SVGIG, per germline (reference sequence). Trimming left V 0 bases short and J 12 bases short, with 14 bases between. Here the CDR3 reads CAWSVGVGIQLFF. In DNA form, the CDR3 reads TGTGCCTGGAGTGTAGGAGTCGGCATTCAACTGTTTTTT. The variable domain in full, with the rest retrieved from reference TRBV30 and TRBJ1-4, is SQTIHQWPATLVQPVGSPLSLECTVEGTSNPNLYWYRQAAGRGLQLLFYSVGIGQISSEVPQNLSASRPQDRQFILSSKKLLLSDSGFYLCAWSVGVGIQLFFGSGTQLSVL.

The sample holds one count of this clone. This sequence joins TRBV2 and TRBJ2-3; 12 nucleotides line up with TRBD2. The germline CDR1 and CDR2 sequences are SNHLY and FYNNEI. V trimming: 3 bases; J trimming: 6 bases; junction bases outside the gene matches: 10. This CDR3 has 17 amino acids. CDR3 DNA sequence: TGTGCCAGCAGTGATTATAAGACTAGCGGGGGTGGGGATACGCAGTATTTT. This gives the protein CASSDYKTSGGGDTQYF.

This chain joins TRBV7-2 and TRBJ2-7, with 10 bases fitting TRBD1. V lost 5 bases and J lost 3; bases outside the gene matches: 7. This CDR3 has 15 amino acids. From germline, CDR1 is SGHTA and CDR2 FQGNSA. The CDR3 region is CASSQDRGRVYEQYF. The CDR3 DNA reads TGTGCCAGCAGCCAAGACAGGGGGCGGGTCTACGAGCAGTACTTC.

The rearrangement links TRBV12-3 or TRBV12-4 to TRBJ2-2, with D possibly TRBD1 on 5 matching bases. CDR3 length: 13 residues. Trimming pared 4 bases from V and 6 bases from J, leaving 9 bases between. CDR3 residues: CASSWAGPGELFF. The CDR3 DNA is TGTGCCAGCAGTTGGGCAGGGCCCGGGGAGCTGTTTTTT.

J is TRBJ1-1 and V is TRBV28; 11 bases align to TRBD1. CDR3 size: 14 residues. V shed 9 bases and J 1 base; nucleotides not matched to a gene: 4. Germline assignment: CDR1 MDHEN and CDR2 SYDVKM. CDR3 nucleotide sequence: TGTGCCAGTGGGACAGGGGGGACGAACACTGAAGCTTTCTTT. It codes for CASGTGGTNTEAFF.

The V and J genes are TRBV4-2 and TRBJ2-3; 8 nucleotides line up with TRBD2. The CDR3 sequence is 17 residues long. V was clipped by 0 bases and J by 0 bases; unmatched bases: 5. The germline V gene has CDR1 LGHNA and CDR2 YNFKEQ. The CDR3 nucleotides are TGTGCCAGCAGCCAAGAAGGTAGCGGGGTGAGCACAGATACGCAGTATTTT. It yields the protein CASSQEGSGVSTDTQYF.

The chain carries TRBV5-1 and TRBJ1-2, with D possibly being TRBD1 (5 bases). V was cut by 0 bases and J by 0 bases, with 12 bases left in between. The germline V gene encodes CDR1 SGHRS and CDR2 YFSETQ. There are 16 residues in the CDR3. The CDR3, as DNA: TGCGCCAGCAGCTTGGGCGGGACCACTCCTAACTATGGCTACACCTTC. Translated: CASSLGGTTPNYGYTF.

This chain links TRBV2 with TRBJ2-1; weak D call: TRBD2 (5 bases). CDR1 SNHLY and CDR2 FYNNEI come from the germline V gene. Trimming shortened V by 4 bases and J by 6 bases, and 13 bases separated the two germline ends. This CDR3 is built from 14 residues. The CDR3 DNA sequence: TGTGCCAGCAGTGGCGACTACTTCAGCAATGAGCAGTTCTTC. It yields the protein CASSGDYFSNEQFF.

This chain connects TRBV9 to TRBJ2-6; D unclear. CDR1 SGDLS and CDR2 YYNGEE come from the germline V gene. The CDR3 is 15 residues long. V was cut by 2 bases and J by 0 bases, with 6 bases left in between. CDR3 region: CASSVINSGANVLTF. The CDR3 DNA is TGTGCCAGCAGCGTTATTAACTCTGGGGCCAACGTCCTGACTTTC.

The chain couples TRBV19 to TRBJ2-5; maybe TRBD2 (5 bases). The CDR3 has 14 amino acids. Trimming left V 9 bases short and J 5 bases short, with 19 bases between. In germline, CDR1 is LNHDA, CDR2 SQIVND (reference sequence). CDR3 loop: CASGQDGELETQYF. CDR3 nucleotides: TGTGCCAGCGGGCAGGACGGGGAATTGGAGACCCAGTACTTC.

V usage is TRBV2 and J usage is TRBJ2-5, with a possible D match to TRBD1 (6 bases). Germline V lookup: CDR1 SNHLY, CDR2 FYNNEI. The V end lost 5 bases, the J end lost 0 bases, and 10 bases lay between the germline ends. The CDR3 sequence is 14 residues long. The CDR3 region is CASSITGNQETQYF. CDR3 nucleotide sequence: TGTGCCAGCAGTATAACAGGGAACCAAGAGACCCAGTACTTC. Based on the CDR3 plus reference TRBV2 and TRBJ2-5, the full variable domain is EPEVTQTPSHQVTQMGQEVILRCVPISNHLYFYWYRQILGQKVEFLVSFYNNEISEKSEIFDDQFSVERPDGSNFTLKIRSTKLEDSAMYFCASSITGNQETQYFGPGTRLLVL.

This clone occurred many times. V usage is TRBV11-2 and J usage is TRBJ1-6, with 7 bases lining up with TRBD1. V lost 5 bases to trimming and J lost 10 bases; unmatched junction nucleotides: 8. Per the germline V gene, CDR1 is SGHAT and CDR2 is FQNNGV. The CDR3 is 14 amino acids. In DNA, the CDR3 is TGTGCCAGCAGCGGACAGGTCGGTCGGTCACCCCTCCACTTT. This codes for CASSGQVGRSPLHF.

The chain is built from TRBV4-1 and TRBJ2-7; 10 bases agree with TRBD1. Per germline, CDR1 MGHRA and CDR2 YSYEKL. This CDR3 spans 14 amino acids. Trimming took 2 bases from V and 6 from J; bases not matched to a gene: 4. The CDR3 DNA reads as TGCGCCAGCAGCCAACCCGGGACAGGGGTCGAGCAGTACTTC. Residues: CASSQPGTGVEQYF.

In its sample, this clone was seen once. The chain has TRBV3-1 (or the pseudogene TRBV3-2) and TRBJ1-2, with D possibly being TRBD1 (6 bases). This CDR3 spans 15 amino acids. Deletions cut 0 bases from V and 9 bases from J, with 17 bases between. Germline CDR1 is LGHDT and CDR2 is YNNKEL (reference sequence). Here the CDR3 DNA reads TGTGCCAGCAGCCAAGATATGGAACAGGGACGGAGCTACACCTTC. It translates to CASSQDMEQGRSYTF.

The chain employs TRBV4-2 and TRBJ2-2; 8 nucleotides align to TRBD2. The V gene's germline CDR1 is LGHNA and CDR2 YNFKEQ. This CDR3 comprises 18 residues. V shed 2 bases, J shed 0 bases, and the junction held 8 bases outside the gene matches. In DNA, the CDR3 is TGTGCCAGCAGCCAACACACTAGCGGACAATCGAACACCGGGGAGCTGTTTTTT. It specifies CASSQHTSGQSNTGELFF.

The chain has TRBV6-5 and TRBJ1-1; maybe TRBD1 (5 bases). There are 14 residues in the CDR3. Trimming pared 6 bases from V and 4 bases from J, leaving 15 bases between. CDR1 and CDR2 (germline): MNHEY, SVGAGI. This CDR3 reads CASRVPRGGTEAFF. As DNA, the CDR3 is TGTGCCAGCAGGGTCCCGCGGGGGGGCACTGAAGCTTTCTTT.

This clone was seen only a few times. CDR3 DNA: TGTGCCAGCAGCCCCGGGGACAGGGCCCGTAGTGGCTACACCTTC. Amino acid sequence: CASSPGDRARSGYTF. The V and J genes are TRBV7-2 and TRBJ1-2; TRBD1 agrees at 9 bases. The germline CDR1 and CDR2 sequences are SGHTA and FQGNSA. The length of the CDR3 is 15 residues. Trimming removed 5 bases from V and 7 bases from J; junction bases left unmatched: 11. The full variable domain, with the rest looked up from reference TRBV7-2 and TRBJ1-2, is GAGVSQSPSNKVTEKGKDVELRCDPISGHTALYWYRQSLGQGLEFLIYFQGNSAPDKSGLPSDRFSAERTGGSVSTLTIQRTQQEDSAVYLCASSPGDRARSGYTFGSGTRLTVV.

The rearrangement links TRBV2 to TRBJ2-6; perhaps TRBD1 as D (6 bases). The V gene lost 5 bases and the J gene lost 0 bases, with 11 bases spanning the gap. The CDR3 is 16 amino acids. The germline V gene has CDR1 SNHLY and CDR2 FYNNEI. The CDR3: CASSKQGSSGANVLTF. CDR3 sequence (DNA): TGTGCCAGCAGTAAACAGGGTAGCTCTGGGGCCAACGTCCTGACTTTC. Looking up the rest from reference TRBV2 and TRBJ2-6 gives the full variable domain: EPEVTQTPSHQVTQMGQEVILRCVPISNHLYFYWYRQILGQKVEFLVSFYNNEISEKSEIFDDQFSVERPDGSNFTLKIRSTKLEDSAMYFCASSKQGSSGANVLTFGAGSRLTVL.

The V call is TRBV7-9, the J call TRBJ2-7; 11 nucleotides agree with TRBD2. CDR3 size: 17 residues. V trimming: 2 bases; J trimming: 0 bases; junction bases outside the gene matches: 6. The germline V gene encodes CDR1 SEHNR and CDR2 FQNEAQ (reference sequence). The CDR3 reads CASSLSGTSGSSYEQYF. In DNA form, the CDR3 reads TGTGCCAGCAGCTTATCCGGGACTAGCGGTAGCTCCTACGAGCAGTACTTC. Supplemented by reference TRBV7-9 and TRBJ2-7, the full variable domain reads DTGVSQNPRHKITKRGQNVTFRCDPISEHNRLYWYRQTLGQGPEFLTYFQNEAQLEKSRLLSDRFSAERPKGSFSTLEIQRTEQGDSAMYLCASSLSGTSGSSYEQYFGPGTRLTVT.

CDR3 nucleotides: TGTGCCAGCAGCCCCGGACAGGGCTCAAACTACGAGCAGTACTTC. Translating it yields CASSPGQGSNYEQYF. The chain employs TRBV6-5 and TRBJ2-7, with 8 bases fitting TRBD1. The CDR3 totals 15 residues. Looked up from germline, CDR1 is MNHEY and CDR2 is SVGAGI. J lost 3 bases, V lost 6 bases, and 10 bases had no gene match.

The gene calls are TRBV6-5 and TRBJ1-4; 9 bases are shared with TRBD1. The CDR3 totals 15 residues. V shed 7 bases and J 8 bases; nucleotides not matched to a gene: 11. CDR1 is MNHEY, CDR2 SVGAGI, per germline. The CDR3 sequence: CASKSPGQGIEKLFF. In DNA, the CDR3 is TGTGCCAGCAAATCGCCGGGACAGGGAATCGAAAAACTGTTTTTT.

In its sample, this clone was seen once. The rearrangement joins TRBV6-1 to TRBJ2-5; 10 nucleotides agree with TRBD2. CDR1 and CDR2 from the germline V gene are MNHNS and SASEGT. Unmatched junction bases numbered 3, after V lost 3 bases and J lost 5 bases. The CDR3 sequence is 14 residues long. Here the CDR3 DNA reads TGTGCCAGCAGTGATAGCGGGGGGATGGAGACCCAGTACTTC. Encoded protein: CASSDSGGMETQYF.

With regard to this clone: Other DNA sequences of this sample code for an identical CDR3. The chain combines TRBV18 with TRBJ2-7; D is unclear. V was shortened by 0 bases and J by 4 bases, with 10 bases between the two germline ends. From germline, CDR1 is KGHSH and CDR2 LQKENI. The CDR3 is made up of 14 amino acids. The CDR3 nucleotides read TGTGCCAGCTCACCACCGACGGGTACATACGAGCAGTACTTC. Encoded protein: CASSPPTGTYEQYF.

This chain connects TRBV7-2 to TRBJ2-1, with TRBD2 matching 11 bases. The germline gives CDR1 SGHTA, CDR2 FQGNSA. The trim removed 5 bases at V and 5 bases at J, leaving 8 bases unmatched. CDR3 length: 16 amino acids. The CDR3 sequence: CASSLSGTSGNNEQFF. CDR3 coding DNA: TGTGCCAGCAGCCTATCCGGGACTAGCGGAAACAATGAGCAGTTCTTC.

The V call is TRBV29-1, the J call TRBJ2-3; TRBD2 is a possible D gene (5 bases). Trimming took 7 bases from V and 6 from J, leaving 20 bases between them. This CDR3 spans 14 amino acids. Germline CDR1 reads SQVTM; CDR2 reads ANQGSEA. The CDR3 sequence: CSGHDYPFRDTQYF. The DNA for the CDR3 is TGCAGCGGGCACGACTACCCGTTTAGGGATACGCAGTATTTT.

The count of this clone is one. The chain combines TRBV28 with TRBJ1-1; D is possibly TRBD1 (6 bases). The germline gives CDR1 MDHEN, CDR2 SYDVKM. This CDR3 has 13 residues. Trimming shortened V by 1 base and J by 5 bases, and 8 bases separated the two germline ends. CDR3 sequence reads: CASSLSRGTEAFF. The CDR3 nucleotides are TGTGCCAGCAGTTTATCCAGGGGAACTGAAGCTTTCTTT.

The DNA for the CDR3 is TGTGCCAGCCGGACAGATCCGAACACCGGGGAGCTGTTTTTT. As protein: CASRTDPNTGELFF. V and J are TRBV5-5 and TRBJ2-2; possibly TRBD1 for D (6 bases). The germline V gene encodes CDR1 SGHKS and CDR2 YYEKEE (reference sequence). The CDR3 has 14 amino acids. V was clipped by 7 bases and J by 0 bases, with 10 bases between them.